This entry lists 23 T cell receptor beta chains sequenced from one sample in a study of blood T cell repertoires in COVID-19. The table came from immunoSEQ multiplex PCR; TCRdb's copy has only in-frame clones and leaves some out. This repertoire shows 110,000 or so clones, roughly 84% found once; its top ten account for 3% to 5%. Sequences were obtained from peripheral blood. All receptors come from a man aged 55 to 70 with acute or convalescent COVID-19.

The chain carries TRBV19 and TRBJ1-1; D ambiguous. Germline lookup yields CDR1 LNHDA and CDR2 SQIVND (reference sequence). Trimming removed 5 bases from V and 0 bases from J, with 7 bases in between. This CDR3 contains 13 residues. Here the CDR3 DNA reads TGTGCCAGTAGTTTAATCCTGAACACTGAAGCTTTCTTT. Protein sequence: CASSLILNTEAFF.

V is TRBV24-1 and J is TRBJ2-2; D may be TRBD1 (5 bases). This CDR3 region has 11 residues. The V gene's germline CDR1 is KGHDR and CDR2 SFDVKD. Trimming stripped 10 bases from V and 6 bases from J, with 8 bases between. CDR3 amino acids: CATGDPGELFF. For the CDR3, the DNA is TGTGCCACAGGGGATCCCGGGGAGCTGTTTTTT.

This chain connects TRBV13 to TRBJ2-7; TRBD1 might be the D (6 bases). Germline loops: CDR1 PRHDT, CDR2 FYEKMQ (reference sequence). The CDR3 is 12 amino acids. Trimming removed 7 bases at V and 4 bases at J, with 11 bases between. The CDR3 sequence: CASNKRGYEQYF. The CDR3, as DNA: TGTGCCAGCAACAAAAGGGGGTACGAGCAGTACTTC.

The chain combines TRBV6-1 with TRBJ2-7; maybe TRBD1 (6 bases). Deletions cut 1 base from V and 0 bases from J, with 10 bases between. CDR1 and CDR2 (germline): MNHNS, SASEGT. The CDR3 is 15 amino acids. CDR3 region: CASSEVRGSSYEQYF. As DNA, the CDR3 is TGTGCCAGCAGTGAAGTGAGGGGGAGCTCCTACGAGCAGTACTTC.

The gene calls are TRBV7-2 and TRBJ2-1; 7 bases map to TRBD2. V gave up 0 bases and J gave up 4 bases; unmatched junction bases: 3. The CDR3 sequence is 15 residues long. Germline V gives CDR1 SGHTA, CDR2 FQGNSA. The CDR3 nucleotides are TGTGCCAGCAGCTTAGCCAGCGGGGTATACAATGAGCAGTTCTTC. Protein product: CASSLASGVYNEQFF.

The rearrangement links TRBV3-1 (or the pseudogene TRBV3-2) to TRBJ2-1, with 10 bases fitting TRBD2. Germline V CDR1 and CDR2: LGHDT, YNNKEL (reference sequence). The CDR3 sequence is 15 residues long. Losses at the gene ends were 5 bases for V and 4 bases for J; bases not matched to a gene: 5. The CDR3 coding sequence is TGTGCCAGCAGCTTTACTAGCGGGGAGTACAATGAGCAGTTCTTC. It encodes CASSFTSGEYNEQFF.

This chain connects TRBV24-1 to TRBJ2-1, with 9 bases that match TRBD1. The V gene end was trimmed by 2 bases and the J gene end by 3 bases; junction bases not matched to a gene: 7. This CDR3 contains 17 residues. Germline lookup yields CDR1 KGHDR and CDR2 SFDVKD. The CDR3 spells CATSDSTGTGYYNEQFF. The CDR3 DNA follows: TGTGCCACCAGTGATTCCACCGGGACAGGGTACTACAATGAGCAGTTCTTC.

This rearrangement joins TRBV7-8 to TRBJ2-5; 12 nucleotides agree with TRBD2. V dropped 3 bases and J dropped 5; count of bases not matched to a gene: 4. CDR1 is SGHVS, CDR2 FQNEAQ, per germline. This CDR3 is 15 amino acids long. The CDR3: CASSFTSGRRETQYF. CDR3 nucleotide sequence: TGTGCCAGCAGCTTTACTAGCGGGAGGCGTGAGACCCAGTACTTC.

DNA of the CDR3: TGTGCCAGCAGCTCCGACAGGAGCTCCTACAATGAGCAGTTCTTC. Translating it yields CASSSDRSSYNEQFF. The rearrangement uses TRBV6-2 or TRBV6-3 and TRBJ2-1; perhaps TRBD1 as D (6 bases). This CDR3 region has 15 residues. CDR1 is MNHEY, CDR2 SVGEGT, per germline. V dropped 6 bases and J dropped 0 bases, with 12 bases sitting between them.

The CDR3 loop is CARSPILAGGGNEQFF. CDR3 nucleotide sequence: TGTGCCAGAAGCCCGATCCTAGCGGGAGGAGGCAATGAGCAGTTCTTC. The V call is TRBV5-3, the J call TRBJ2-1; 11 nucleotides agree with TRBD2. Being an ORF, TRBV5-3 has a function that is uncertain. The junction had 9 bases not matched to a gene; V was cut back by 4 bases and J by 6 bases. The CDR3 has 16 amino acids.

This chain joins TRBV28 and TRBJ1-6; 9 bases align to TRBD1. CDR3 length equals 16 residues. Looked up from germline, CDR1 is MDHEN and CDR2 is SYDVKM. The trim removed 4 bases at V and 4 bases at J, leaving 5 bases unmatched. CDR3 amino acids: CASSSGQGRYNSPLHF. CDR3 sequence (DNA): TGTGCCAGCAGTTCGGGACAGGGAAGGTATAATTCACCCCTCCACTTT.

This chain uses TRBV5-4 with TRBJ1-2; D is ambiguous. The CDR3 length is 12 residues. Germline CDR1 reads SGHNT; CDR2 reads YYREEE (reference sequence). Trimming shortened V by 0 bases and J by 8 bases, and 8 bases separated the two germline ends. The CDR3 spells CASSLGARGYTF. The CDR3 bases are TGTGCCAGCAGCTTGGGAGCGAGGGGCTACACCTTC.

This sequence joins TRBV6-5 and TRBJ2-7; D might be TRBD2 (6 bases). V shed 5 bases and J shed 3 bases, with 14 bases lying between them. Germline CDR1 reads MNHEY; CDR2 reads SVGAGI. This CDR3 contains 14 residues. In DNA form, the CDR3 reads TGTGCCAGCAGTCGAGATGGGGGAGGCTACGAGCAGTACTTC. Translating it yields CASSRDGGGYEQYF.

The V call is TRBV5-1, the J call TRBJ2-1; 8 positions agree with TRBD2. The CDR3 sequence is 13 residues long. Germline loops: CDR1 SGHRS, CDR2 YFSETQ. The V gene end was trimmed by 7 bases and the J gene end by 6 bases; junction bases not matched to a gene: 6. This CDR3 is CASSGTSANEQFF. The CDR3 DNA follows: TGCGCCAGCTCCGGGACTAGTGCCAATGAGCAGTTCTTC. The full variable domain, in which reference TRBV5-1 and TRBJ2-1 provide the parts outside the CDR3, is KAGVTQTPRYLIKTRGQQVTLSCSPISGHRSVSWYQQTPGQGLQFLFEYFSETQRNKGNFPGRFSGRQFSNSRSEMNVSTLELGDSALYLCASSGTSANEQFFGPGTRLTVL.

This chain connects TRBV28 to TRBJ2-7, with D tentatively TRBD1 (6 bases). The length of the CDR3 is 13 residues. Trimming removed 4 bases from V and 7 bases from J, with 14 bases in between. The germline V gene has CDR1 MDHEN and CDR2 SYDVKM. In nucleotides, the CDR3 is TGTGCCAGCAGTTCAGGGGCCCTGGAGGAGCAGTACTTC. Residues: CASSSGALEEQYF.

The CDR3 protein is CASSLGQGGVFF. Written as DNA, the CDR3 is TGTGCCAGCAGTTTAGGTCAGGGAGGGGTTTTCTTT. This chain joins TRBV28 and TRBJ1-1, with D possibly being TRBD1 (5 bases). The V and J ends lost 2 bases and 13 bases respectively, with 14 bases between them. The CDR3 is 12 residues long. Germline lookup yields CDR1 MDHEN and CDR2 SYDVKM.

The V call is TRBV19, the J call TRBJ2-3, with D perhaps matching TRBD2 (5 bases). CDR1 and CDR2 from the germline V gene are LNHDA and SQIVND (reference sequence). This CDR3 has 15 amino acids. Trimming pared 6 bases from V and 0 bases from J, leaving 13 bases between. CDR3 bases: TGTGCCAGTAGCCGGAGTGGCGGGAGCACAGATACGCAGTATTTT. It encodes CASSRSGGSTDTQYF.

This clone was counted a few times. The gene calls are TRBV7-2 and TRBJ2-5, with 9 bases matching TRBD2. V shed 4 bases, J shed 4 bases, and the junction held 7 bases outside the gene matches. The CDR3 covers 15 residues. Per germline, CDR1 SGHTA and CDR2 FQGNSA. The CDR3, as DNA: TGTGCCAGCAGCTCCCCAGCGGGAGGTACAGAGACCCAGTACTTC. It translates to CASSSPAGGTETQYF.

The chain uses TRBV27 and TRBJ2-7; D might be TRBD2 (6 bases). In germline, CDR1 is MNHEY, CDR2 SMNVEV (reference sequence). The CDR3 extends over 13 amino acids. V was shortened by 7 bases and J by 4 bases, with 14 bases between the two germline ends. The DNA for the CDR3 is TGTGCCAGCACCGGGAGACCACCGTACGAGCAGTACTTC. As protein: CASTGRPPYEQYF.

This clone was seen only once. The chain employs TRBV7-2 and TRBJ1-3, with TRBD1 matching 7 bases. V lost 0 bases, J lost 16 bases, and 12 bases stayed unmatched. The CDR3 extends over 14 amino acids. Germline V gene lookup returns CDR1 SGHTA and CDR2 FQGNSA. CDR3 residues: CASSLARGSRDSYF. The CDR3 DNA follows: TGTGCCAGCAGCTTAGCGCGGGGATCCCGGGACAGTTATTTT.

CDR3: CASSFRGGPIEQYF. The CDR3 nucleotides read TGTGCCAGCAGCTTCCGTGGGGGCCCCATCGAGCAGTACTTC. This chain links TRBV11-2 with TRBJ2-7, with D maybe TRBD1 (6 bases). The germline V gene encodes CDR1 SGHAT and CDR2 FQNNGV. Trimming cost V 3 bases and J 6 bases, with 15 bases left between them. This CDR3 is built from 14 residues.

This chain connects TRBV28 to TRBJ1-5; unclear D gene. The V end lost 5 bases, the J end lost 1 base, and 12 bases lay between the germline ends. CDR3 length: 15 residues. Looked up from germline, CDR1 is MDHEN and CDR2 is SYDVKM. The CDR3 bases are TGTGCCAGCAGTCTATTGACAAAAAGCAATCAGCCCCAGCATTTT. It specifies CASSLLTKSNQPQHF.

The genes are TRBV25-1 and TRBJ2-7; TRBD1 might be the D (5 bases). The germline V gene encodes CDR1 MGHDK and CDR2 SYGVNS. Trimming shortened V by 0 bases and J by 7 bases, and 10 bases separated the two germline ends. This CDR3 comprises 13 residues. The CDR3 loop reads CASSEYGHLEQYF. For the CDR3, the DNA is TGTGCCAGCAGTGAATACGGACATTTGGAGCAGTACTTC.